This TCR beta chain stems from a study of shared clonotypes between healthy human individuals. Assay execution took place at the deep level. Produced via immunoSEQ multiplex PCR; TCRdb's table is partial and in-frame only. Of 2 million to 3 million clones listed, 90% to 95% are singletons. Study outcomes and limitations: Generally, naive subsets came out with larger estimated richness than memory subsets. Limited genetic and exposure-history diversity came from having few donors.

This clone was seen once. Its antigen remains unidentified. Splitting the CD4+ cells yielded a CD45RA+ naive subset and a CD45RA-negative memory subset. The specimen was naive CD4+ T cells from PBMCs. Indicated subset: CD45RA+ positively selected. The origin of this receptor is a man aged 18 to 29 in good health. Some clones in this sample may be carry-over from other donors' samples.

As DNA, the CDR3 is TGTGCCAGCAGACTTGGCGTCAGCAGGACGGCCTCTGGGGCCAACGTCCTGACTTTC. It encodes CASRLGVSRTASGANVLTF. This chain joins TRBV7-2 and TRBJ2-6; D ambiguous. This CDR3 has 19 amino acids. Trimming stripped 6 bases from V and 0 bases from J, with 21 bases between. Germline values: CDR1 SGHTA, CDR2 FQGNSA.